Each of the 11 T cell receptor beta chains below was sequenced from the same sample in a study of Ad26.COV2.S vaccination and SARS-CoV-2 variants. TCRdb keeps only in-frame clones here, not all; method: immunoSEQ multiplex PCR. There are about 420,000 clones in the sample; approximately 90% occur only once, and approximately 4% lies in the top ten. Treatment described: about 20 received Ad26.COV2.S at low or high dose, single or two shots; several received placebo; per-sample allocation not given. All samples were drawn on day 63, counting from the first vaccine or placebo injection. This specimen consisted of peripheral blood, obtained in a trial of Ad26.COV2.S vaccine versus placebo. The source of these receptors is a person between 18 and 60 years old who received the Ad26.COV2.S COVID-19 vaccine or a placebo.

The gene calls are TRBV7-9 and TRBJ1-6; D remains ambiguous. V lost 2 bases to trimming and J lost 7 bases, with 9 bases between them. CDR3 length: 14 residues. Germline CDR1 is SEHNR and CDR2 is FQNEAQ (reference sequence). The CDR3 nucleotides read TGTGCCAGCAGCTTAAGGGAAAACAATTCACCCCTCCACTTT. This gives the protein CASSLRENNSPLHF.

About this clone: Other nucleotide sequences from this sample produce the same CDR3. J is TRBJ1-6 and V is TRBV4-3; no firm D call. Per the germline V gene, CDR1 is LGHNA and CDR2 is YSLEER. Between the trimmed V and J ends, which lost 0 bases and 7 bases, there was a span of 4 bases. The CDR3 loop spans 13 amino acids. CDR3 residues: CASSQDRNSPLHF. The CDR3 DNA is TGCGCCAGCAGCCAAGATCGCAATTCACCCCTCCACTTT.

The CDR3 DNA sequence: TGTGCCAGCAGTTCACAGGGCCTGAGTGGCTACACCTTC. This sequence encodes CASSSQGLSGYTF. The rearrangement joins TRBV27 to TRBJ1-2; D may be TRBD1 (6 bases). The V gene's germline CDR1 is MNHEY and CDR2 SMNVEV (reference sequence). This CDR3 has 13 amino acids. Trimming took 4 bases from V and 7 from J, leaving 13 bases between them.

The chain joins TRBV6-2 or TRBV6-3 to TRBJ2-3, with D uncertain. Trimming pared 2 bases from V and 4 bases from J, leaving 13 bases between. The length of the CDR3 is 15 residues. Germline values: CDR1 MNHEY, CDR2 SVGEGT. CDR3 amino acids: CASSYVPGSADTQYF. Here the CDR3 DNA reads TGTGCCAGCAGTTACGTACCGGGCAGCGCAGATACGCAGTATTTT.

The chain links TRBV5-6 to TRBJ1-4; D gene ambiguous. Deletions cut 0 bases from V and 4 bases from J, with 4 bases between. Germline V gene data show CDR1 as SGHDT and CDR2 as YYEEEE. The CDR3 is 13 residues long. DNA for the CDR3: TGTGCCAGCAGCTTGGTTAATAATGAAAAACTGTTTTTT. It is translated as CASSLVNNEKLFF.

CDR3 region: CASSHRPGTPNTGELFF. CDR3 DNA: TGTGCCAGCAGCCACCGACCGGGAACACCGAACACCGGGGAGCTGTTTTTT. This chain connects TRBV7-2 to TRBJ2-2, with D possibly TRBD2 on 5 matching bases. Trimming cost V 5 bases and J 0 bases, with 16 bases left between them. Germline CDR1 reads SGHTA; CDR2 reads FQGNSA. The length of the CDR3 is 17 residues.

The chain is built from TRBV7-2 and TRBJ1-1, with D hard to call. Germline loops: CDR1 SGHTA, CDR2 FQGNSA. Trimming removed 1 base at V and 4 bases at J, with 7 bases between. The CDR3 consists of 13 residues. The CDR3 region has the DNA TGTGCCAGCAGCTTAGGACGATTCACTGAAGCTTTCTTT. It translates to CASSLGRFTEAFF.

The V gene is TRBV6-2 or TRBV6-3, the J gene TRBJ2-1; 7 nucleotides match TRBD1. There are 15 residues in the CDR3. V dropped 6 bases and J dropped 5; count of bases not matched to a gene: 10. Germline assignment: CDR1 MNHEY and CDR2 SVGEGT. The CDR3 bases are TGTGCCAGCAGCAAAAGGGGGCCCGTTGACAATGAGCAGTTCTTC. This translates into CASSKRGPVDNEQFF.

This chain links TRBV5-1 with TRBJ1-2; TRBD1 matches at 8 bases. Losses at the gene ends were 2 bases for V and 5 bases for J; bases not matched to a gene: 5. Germline values: CDR1 SGHRS, CDR2 YFSETQ. There are 14 residues in the CDR3. DNA of the CDR3: TGCGCCAGCAGCTTTCGGACAGGGTGGTATGGCTACACCTTC. It translates to CASSFRTGWYGYTF. Combining the CDR3 with reference TRBV5-1 and TRBJ1-2 gives the whole variable domain KAGVTQTPRYLIKTRGQQVTLSCSPISGHRSVSWYQQTPGQGLQFLFEYFSETQRNKGNFPGRFSGRQFSNSRSEMNVSTLELGDSALYLCASSFRTGWYGYTFGSGTRLTVV.

The DNA of the CDR3 is TGTGCCATCAGTGAGCTGGGACAGGGGAATGGCTACACCTTC. This translates into CAISELGQGNGYTF. The chain has TRBV10-3 and TRBJ1-2, with 10 bases that match TRBD1. V shed 2 bases and J 6 bases; nucleotides not matched to a gene: 3. CDR1 ENHRY and CDR2 SYGVKD come from the germline V gene. The CDR3 runs 14 residues.

In this sample, this clone turned up once. This CDR3 is CAWSEHLRGGGYGYTF. The CDR3 coding sequence is TGTGCCTGGAGTGAGCACCTACGGGGTGGGGGCTATGGCTACACCTTC. J is TRBJ1-2 and V is TRBV30; D perhaps matches TRBD1 (5 bases). Germline-derived CDR1 and CDR2 are GTSNPN and SVGIG (reference sequence). The ends were cut back, 1 base at V and 4 bases at J, with 19 bases in the middle. CDR3 length equals 16 residues.